These 28 T cell receptor beta chains were sequenced from one sample in a study of blood T cell repertoires in COVID-19. TCRdb's copy holds only in-frame clones and misses some; the assay was immunoSEQ multiplex PCR. Of approximately 210,000 clones listed, less than 85% were seen once; the top ten hold about 2.5%. The sequencing input was peripheral blood. The receptor set was obtained from a woman between 70 and 85 years old with active or convalescent COVID-19.

A few counts support this clone. The rearrangement joins TRBV28 to TRBJ2-7; D is uncertain. The CDR3 sequence is 13 residues long. Trimming removed 1 base from V and 7 bases from J, with 11 bases in between. CDR1 is MDHEN, CDR2 SYDVKM, per germline. CDR3 in amino acids: CASSLLTPREQYF. The CDR3 bases are TGTGCCAGCAGTTTATTGACCCCCAGGGAGCAGTACTTC.

This rearrangement joins TRBV18 to TRBJ1-3; maybe TRBD1 (5 bases). The CDR3 contains 14 residues. CDR1 is KGHSH, CDR2 LQKENI, per germline. Trimming removed 3 bases from V and 4 bases from J, with 10 bases in between. This CDR3 reads CASSPTYRGNTIYF. The CDR3 DNA reads TGTGCCAGCTCACCGACCTACAGGGGAAACACCATATATTTT.

The chain is built from TRBV19 and TRBJ1-5; D is unresolved. Germline lookup yields CDR1 LNHDA and CDR2 SQIVND (reference sequence). This CDR3 has 15 residues. The V and J ends lost 4 bases and 0 bases respectively, with 10 bases between them. CDR3 sequence (DNA): TGTGCCAGTAGTAGCGGTGTGGCTAGCAATCAGCCCCAGCATTTT. Amino acids: CASSSGVASNQPQHF.

The chain has TRBV19 and TRBJ1-2; D remains unclear. Trimming left V 10 bases short and J 4 bases short, with 19 bases between. The CDR3 has 14 residues. In germline, CDR1 is LNHDA, CDR2 SQIVND (reference sequence). The CDR3 here is CATLVTTASYGYTF. The DNA for the CDR3 is TGTGCCACCCTGGTGACAACGGCCTCCTATGGCTACACCTTC.

This clone was picked up one time. The chain joins TRBV7-8 to TRBJ2-7, with 7 positions matching TRBD1. Trimming at V came to 5 bases and at J to 2 bases, leaving 6 bases not matched to a gene. Germline V lookup: CDR1 SGHVS, CDR2 FQNEAQ. This CDR3 comprises 14 residues. DNA of the CDR3: TGTGCCAGCAGCCGAGGACAGGATCCCTACGAGCAGTACTTC. Translating it yields CASSRGQDPYEQYF.

V gene TRBV19 combines with J gene TRBJ1-2; maybe TRBD1 (6 bases). Germline assignment: CDR1 LNHDA and CDR2 SQIVND (reference sequence). Trimming took off 7 bases at V and 4 bases at J, with 13 bases between the two ends. The CDR3 spans 13 residues. CDR3 residues: CASNRASAYGYTF. CDR3 sequence (DNA): TGTGCCAGTAACAGGGCGTCAGCCTATGGCTACACCTTC.

V is TRBV5-1 and J is TRBJ2-1; 9 bases map to TRBD1. The CDR3 has 15 amino acids. The V gene's germline CDR1 is SGHRS and CDR2 YFSETQ. With V trimmed by 3 bases and J by 7 bases, 8 bases remained unmatched. This CDR3 is CASSWGQGLGNEQFF. CDR3 nucleotides: TGCGCCAGCAGCTGGGGACAGGGTTTGGGGAATGAGCAGTTCTTC.

The chain uses TRBV7-9 and TRBJ1-2, with a weak D call TRBD1 (5 bases). This CDR3 comprises 12 residues. Per germline, CDR1 SEHNR and CDR2 FQNEAQ (reference sequence). The germline V and J ends were trimmed by 6 bases and 8 bases, with 13 bases remaining between them. DNA for the CDR3: TGTGCCAGCAGTCCCCAGGGTCGAGGCTACACCTTC. It is translated as CASSPQGRGYTF. The full variable domain, rest sourced from reference TRBV7-9 and TRBJ1-2, is DTGVSQNPRHKITKRGQNVTFRCDPISEHNRLYWYRQTLGQGPEFLTYFQNEAQLEKSRLLSDRFSAERPKGSFSTLEIQRTEQGDSAMYLCASSPQGRGYTFGSGTRLTVV.

The chain employs TRBV29-1 and TRBJ2-7; 7 bases match TRBD2. V lost 3 bases, J lost 2 bases, and 10 bases stayed unmatched. The CDR3 contains 15 residues. Germline CDR1 is SQVTM and CDR2 is ANQGSEA. This CDR3 reads CSVEGWGRAPYEQYF. The CDR3 DNA is TGCAGCGTTGAGGGTTGGGGGAGGGCCCCCTACGAGCAGTACTTC.

This chain links TRBV5-1 with TRBJ2-7; a weak D match, TRBD1 (6 bases). The CDR3 consists of 12 residues. V lost 1 base, J lost 7 bases, and 9 bases lay in between. Germline CDR1 reads SGHRS; CDR2 reads YFSETQ. The CDR3 spells CASSLTGREQYF. The CDR3 nucleotides are TGCGCCAGCAGCTTGACAGGGCGTGAGCAGTACTTC.

This chain uses TRBV5-4 with TRBJ1-1; D perhaps matches TRBD1 (6 bases). Germline CDR1 and CDR2: SGHNT and YYREEE (reference sequence). The germline V and J ends were trimmed by 6 bases and 6 bases, with 18 bases remaining between them. The CDR3 runs 14 residues. Here the CDR3 reads CASIPKGGDAEAFF. The CDR3 DNA reads TGTGCCAGCATCCCTAAGGGGGGGGACGCTGAAGCTTTCTTT.

This clone has more than one count but fewer than ten. The chain joins TRBV3-1 (or the pseudogene TRBV3-2) to TRBJ1-6; D is undetermined. The germline V and J ends were trimmed by 1 base and 10 bases, with 20 bases remaining between them. The CDR3 has 17 amino acids. From germline, CDR1 is LGHDT and CDR2 YNNKEL (reference sequence). In DNA, the CDR3 is TGTGCCAGCAGCCAAGCGACTCTTTCTGGCCTAGGATCACCCCTCCACTTT. Amino acids: CASSQATLSGLGSPLHF.

The chain joins TRBV7-8 to TRBJ1-5, with 9 bases aligning to TRBD1. V gave up 6 bases and J gave up 10 bases; unmatched junction bases: 4. This CDR3 is 12 amino acids long. Germline V gives CDR1 SGHVS, CDR2 FQNEAQ. CDR3 in amino acids: CASSNRGPPQHF. The CDR3 DNA reads as TGTGCCAGCAGTAACAGGGGGCCTCCCCAGCATTTT.

The CDR3 DNA follows: TGTGCCAGCACCCCGGGGGGTATGACCGGGGAGCTGTTTTTT. It translates to CASTPGGMTGELFF. The chain uses TRBV11-3 and TRBJ2-2; 7 bases map to TRBD2. Germline V gene lookup returns CDR1 SGHNT and CDR2 YENEEA. The J segment lost 5 bases and the V segment lost 7 bases, leaving 7 bases of the junction unmatched. The CDR3 has 14 residues.

The CDR3 loop reads CASSYGDFREAFF. The DNA of the CDR3 is TGTGCCAGCAGTTATGGCGACTTCAGAGAAGCTTTCTTT. The gene calls are TRBV28 and TRBJ1-1; D unresolved. V was trimmed by 4 bases and J by 8 bases, leaving 14 bases between them. The length of the CDR3 is 13 residues. In germline, CDR1 is MDHEN, CDR2 SYDVKM.

The chain joins TRBV15 to TRBJ2-7; 8 bases line up with TRBD2. The CDR3 is 13 amino acids. Germline CDR1 is LNHNV and CDR2 is YYDKDF (reference sequence). The V gene end was trimmed by 0 bases and the J gene end by 6 bases; junction bases not matched to a gene: 1. Here the CDR3 reads CATSRDRGGEQYF. For the CDR3, the DNA is TGTGCCACCAGCAGAGACCGGGGGGGCGAGCAGTACTTC.

The chain carries TRBV5-1 and TRBJ2-3, with 8 nucleotides matching TRBD2. This CDR3 has 18 amino acids. From germline, CDR1 is SGHRS and CDR2 YFSETQ. V shed 3 bases and J 0 bases; nucleotides not matched to a gene: 12. This chain's CDR3 is CASSSVPGLGGSTDTQYF. DNA of the CDR3: TGCGCCAGCAGCTCGGTACCGGGACTAGGGGGGAGCACAGATACGCAGTATTTT. The whole variable domain, filled in from reference TRBV5-1 and TRBJ2-3, reads KAGVTQTPRYLIKTRGQQVTLSCSPISGHRSVSWYQQTPGQGLQFLFEYFSETQRNKGNFPGRFSGRQFSNSRSEMNVSTLELGDSALYLCASSSVPGLGGSTDTQYFGPGTRLTVL.

The rearrangement links TRBV6-1 to TRBJ1-6, with D perhaps TRBD1 (6 bases). CDR3 length: 16 amino acids. Germline lookup yields CDR1 MNHNS and CDR2 SASEGT. V lost 1 base, J lost 7 bases, and 14 bases lay in between. CDR3 coding DNA: TGTGCCAGCAGTGAAGTAGCGGGACATCAAAATTCACCCCTCCACTTT. Amino acids: CASSEVAGHQNSPLHF.

This chain joins TRBV24-1 and TRBJ2-3; possibly TRBD1 for D (6 bases). Germline CDR1 is KGHDR and CDR2 is SFDVKD. Trimming removed 1 base at V and 2 bases at J, with 12 bases between. This CDR3 has 16 residues. CDR3 bases: TGTGCCACCAGTGATTTTAGGGGGAGCCACACAGATACGCAGTATTTT. This encodes CATSDFRGSHTDTQYF.

The rearrangement uses TRBV7-8 and TRBJ1-1; 9 bases fit TRBD1. CDR1 and CDR2 from the germline V gene are SGHVS and FQNEAQ. J was trimmed by 5 bases and V by 3 bases; bases with no gene match: 13. The CDR3 length is 17 residues. CDR3 region: CASSFVQGAIFGTEAFF. The CDR3 nucleotides are TGTGCCAGCAGCTTTGTACAGGGGGCCATTTTCGGGACTGAAGCTTTCTTT.

The chain employs TRBV5-1 and TRBJ2-5, with 8 bases aligning to TRBD2. V shed 3 bases and J 5 bases; nucleotides not matched to a gene: 3. The CDR3 extends over 13 amino acids. CDR1 SGHRS and CDR2 YFSETQ come from the germline V gene. The CDR3 sequence is CASSSGGQETQYF. In DNA, the CDR3 is TGCGCCAGCAGCTCGGGGGGGCAGGAGACCCAGTACTTC. The whole variable domain, filled in from reference TRBV5-1 and TRBJ2-5, reads KAGVTQTPRYLIKTRGQQVTLSCSPISGHRSVSWYQQTPGQGLQFLFEYFSETQRNKGNFPGRFSGRQFSNSRSEMNVSTLELGDSALYLCASSSGGQETQYFGPGTRLLVL.

The chain uses TRBV27 and TRBJ1-4; 8 nucleotides agree with TRBD1. This CDR3 is 15 amino acids long. The V segment lost 0 bases and the J segment 11 bases; nucleotides outside the gene matches: 8. Germline V gene lookup returns CDR1 MNHEY and CDR2 SMNVEV (reference sequence). CDR3 region: CASSLSRVQGEKLFF. The DNA of the CDR3 is TGTGCCAGCAGTTTATCGAGGGTACAGGGGGAGAAACTGTTTTTT.

The chain uses TRBV27 and TRBJ1-6; 7 bases are a match to TRBD1. Losses at the gene ends were 4 bases for V and 11 bases for J; bases not matched to a gene: 8. This CDR3 region has 14 residues. CDR1 is MNHEY and CDR2 is SMNVEV in the germline V gene (reference sequence). For the CDR3, the DNA is TGTGCCAGCAGTTCACAGGGGCCCCTGGCACCCCTCCACTTT. This encodes CASSSQGPLAPLHF.

The V and J genes are TRBV30 and TRBJ1-5, with unresolved D. Germline lookup yields CDR1 GTSNPN and CDR2 SVGIG (reference sequence). V was shortened by 3 bases and J by 4 bases, with 10 bases between the two germline ends. The CDR3 has 13 amino acids. Written as DNA, the CDR3 is TGTGCCTGGAGCGAGGTCGGGAATCAGCCCCAGCATTTT. Translation: CAWSEVGNQPQHF.

V and J are TRBV19 and TRBJ1-3; no firm D call. The length of the CDR3 is 15 residues. From germline, CDR1 is LNHDA and CDR2 SQIVND (reference sequence). V lost 5 bases to trimming and J lost 0 bases, with 11 bases between them. The CDR3 region has the DNA TGTGCCAGTAGTTTTCGACTAAGCTCTGGAAACACCATATATTTT. Residues: CASSFRLSSGNTIYF.

The chain employs TRBV10-3 and TRBJ1-1; 7 bases match TRBD1. With 0 bases clipped from V and 8 bases from J, the junction kept 9 bases outside the gene matches. The CDR3 extends over 15 amino acids. Per the germline V gene, CDR1 is ENHRY and CDR2 is SYGVKD. The DNA for the CDR3 is TGTGCCATCAGTGAGTCTTTAGGGGGCTTTCCCGAAGCTTTCTTT. Translation gives CAISESLGGFPEAFF.

This rearrangement joins TRBV5-6 to TRBJ2-2, with D tentatively TRBD2 (5 bases). V was pared by 1 base and J by 4 bases, with 11 bases between. CDR1 and CDR2 (germline): SGHDT, YYEEEE. This CDR3 is 15 amino acids long. The CDR3 DNA follows: TGTGCCAGCAGCTTGTACGGGGAAAGCACCGGGGAGCTGTTTTTT. This translates into CASSLYGESTGELFF.

CDR3 bases: TGCGCCAGCACACTACGTCAGGGCGACACAGATACGCAGTATTTT. Its translation: CASTLRQGDTDTQYF. The chain employs TRBV5-1 and TRBJ2-3, with D tentatively TRBD1 (5 bases). Germline lookup yields CDR1 SGHRS and CDR2 YFSETQ. The CDR3 runs to 15 residues. V was clipped by 6 bases and J by 2 bases, with 16 bases between them.